This T cell receptor (beta chain) was identified during a study of shared clonotypes between healthy human individuals. At deep level, the assay was performed. Replicate PCRs for sorted subsets used 200 ng DNA; this equaled around 29,000 T cell genomes. Generated by immunoSEQ multiplex PCR, the TCRdb table keeps only in-frame clones and is missing some. The data show approximately 2.4 million clones, roughly 95% seen once. Trimming shortened V by 0 bases and J by 1 base, and 7 bases separated the two germline ends. This CDR3 contains 14 residues. Germline V gives CDR1 LGHNA, CDR2 YSLEER. The split of CD4+ cells yielded CD45RA+ naive and CD45RA-negative memory subsets.

This chain connects TRBV4-3 to TRBJ2-7, with unresolved D. The sequenced sample was naive CD4+ T cells sorted from blood. Subset denoted: CD45RA+ positively selected. The source of this sequence is a man younger than 30 in good health. The CDR3 DNA follows: TGCGCCAGCAGCCAAGAACCAGGTTCCTACGAGCAGTACTTC. It translates to CASSQEPGSYEQYF.